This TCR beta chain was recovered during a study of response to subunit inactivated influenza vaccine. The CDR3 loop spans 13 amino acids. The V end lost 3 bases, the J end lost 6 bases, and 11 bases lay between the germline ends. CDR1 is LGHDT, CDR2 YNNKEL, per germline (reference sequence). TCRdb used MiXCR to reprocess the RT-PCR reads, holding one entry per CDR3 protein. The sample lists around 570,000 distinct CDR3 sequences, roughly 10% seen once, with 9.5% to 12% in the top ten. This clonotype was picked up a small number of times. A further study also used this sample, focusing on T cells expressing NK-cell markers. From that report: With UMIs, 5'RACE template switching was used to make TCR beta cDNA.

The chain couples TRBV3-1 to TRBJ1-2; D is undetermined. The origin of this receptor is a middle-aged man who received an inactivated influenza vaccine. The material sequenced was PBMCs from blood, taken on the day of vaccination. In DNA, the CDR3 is TGTGCCAGCAGCCAGTCGGGCCCTGATGGCTACACCTTC. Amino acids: CASSQSGPDGYTF.